The 10 T cell receptor beta chains listed next were all sequenced from one sample in a study of shared clonotypes between healthy human individuals. Some clones are missing from TCRdb's copy, which holds only in-frame ones; the method was immunoSEQ multiplex PCR. Of some 2,100,000 clones listed, almost 96% are singletons. Sequencing was carried out using naive CD4+ T cells sorted from blood. The subset was: CD45RA+ positively selected. Every receptor here comes from a man between 18 and 35 years old in good health.

CDR3 in amino acids: CASSMLAGGLEDTQYF. The CDR3 bases are TGTGCCAGTAGTATGCTAGCGGGGGGGTTGGAAGATACGCAGTATTTT. The chain carries TRBV19 and TRBJ2-3, with 12 bases that match TRBD2. The CDR3 loop spans 16 amino acids. Losses at the gene ends were 3 bases for V and 5 bases for J; bases not matched to a gene: 6. Germline assignment: CDR1 LNHDA and CDR2 SQIVND (reference sequence).

With respect to this clone: Other DNA sequences in the sample encode the same CDR3. The V and J genes are TRBV4-1 and TRBJ1-2, with 8 bases fitting TRBD1. CDR3 length equals 16 residues. Germline assignment: CDR1 MGHRA and CDR2 YSYEKL. V lost 0 bases, J lost 4 bases, and 7 bases stayed unmatched. This chain's CDR3 is CASSQDSTGGGYGYTF. CDR3 nucleotides: TGCGCCAGCAGCCAAGATAGTACAGGGGGAGGCTATGGCTACACCTTC.

This clone has only one observation. The chain uses TRBV6-5 and TRBJ2-7, with D perhaps TRBD2 (6 bases). Germline CDR1 is MNHEY and CDR2 is SVGAGI. This CDR3 region has 15 residues. Trimming took 6 bases from V and 3 from J, leaving 18 bases between them. The CDR3 reads CASSMGLPLFYEQYF. The CDR3, as DNA: TGTGCCAGCAGCATGGGACTTCCCCTATTCTACGAGCAGTACTTC.

The V and J genes are TRBV7-8 and TRBJ1-1, with a weak D call TRBD1 (5 bases). Germline V gives CDR1 SGHVS, CDR2 FQNEAQ. The ends were cut back, 4 bases at V and 1 base at J, with 13 bases in the middle. This CDR3 is built from 15 residues. In nucleotides, the CDR3 is TGTGCCAGCAGCTATGTACAGGTAGCGAACACTGAAGCTTTCTTT. This codes for CASSYVQVANTEAFF.

The J gene is TRBJ2-5, the V gene TRBV6-5; 8 bases line up with TRBD1. The CDR3 spans 14 residues. The junction had 9 bases not matched to a gene; V was cut back by 6 bases and J by 6 bases. The germline CDR1 and CDR2 sequences are MNHEY and SVGAGI. CDR3 residues: CASSPGQGMKTQYF. The CDR3 bases are TGTGCCAGCAGCCCAGGACAGGGTATGAAGACCCAGTACTTC.

V gene TRBV28 combines with J gene TRBJ2-5; 11 nucleotides align to TRBD1. The CDR3 loop spans 13 amino acids. Trimming took 6 bases from V and 8 from J; bases not matched to a gene: 5. CDR1 is MDHEN, CDR2 SYDVKM, per germline. The CDR3 region has the DNA TGTGCCAGCAGGGGGGACAGGGGGGCAACCCAGTACTTC. This sequence encodes CASRGDRGATQYF.

The chain combines TRBV6-9 with TRBJ2-7; 9 bases fit TRBD2. This CDR3 has 20 amino acids. Germline assignment: CDR1 MNHGY and CDR2 SVAAGI. V was clipped by 6 bases and J by 2 bases; unmatched bases: 23. CDR3 region: CASSHRGAGTSPIGAYEQYF. CDR3 nucleotide sequence: TGTGCCAGCAGCCACAGAGGGGCCGGGACTAGCCCCATCGGGGCCTACGAGCAGTACTTC.

This clone occurred a few times. The V and J genes are TRBV10-3 and TRBJ1-6; TRBD1 is a possible D gene (6 bases). The CDR3 has 12 residues. Germline V gives CDR1 ENHRY, CDR2 SYGVKD. Trimming took off 5 bases at V and 14 bases at J, with 13 bases between the two ends. The DNA of the CDR3 is TGTGCCATCAGTCCCAACAGGGAGTCCCTCCACTTT. Translation gives CAISPNRESLHF.

V gene TRBV4-1 combines with J gene TRBJ1-5; 7 bases line up with TRBD1. The length of the CDR3 is 15 residues. Per germline, CDR1 MGHRA and CDR2 YSYEKL. Trimming at V came to 0 bases and at J to 6 bases, leaving 5 bases not matched to a gene. The CDR3 protein is CASSQEVTGVQPQHF. DNA of the CDR3: TGCGCCAGCAGCCAAGAAGTCACAGGGGTTCAGCCCCAGCATTTT.

The rearrangement uses TRBV10-2 and TRBJ2-7; unclear D gene. CDR1 WSHSY and CDR2 SAAADI come from the germline V gene. Trimming stripped 0 bases from V and 6 bases from J, with 3 bases between. There are 11 residues in the CDR3. The CDR3: CASSESSEQYF. DNA of the CDR3: TGCGCCAGCAGTGAGTCATCCGAGCAGTACTTC.